The next 19 T cell receptor beta chains were all read from a single sample in a study of blood T cell repertoires in COVID-19 (dated by TCRdb to 2020 to 2021). Library preparation employed the immunoSEQ multiplex PCR assay. TCRdb's version of the immuneACCESS table is confined to in-frame rearrangements and falls short of the full clone set. An unresolved V gene accounts for under half of the shortfall where checked; the remainder is of unknown origin. This sample gives fewer than 250,000 clones in total; roughly 90% of them show up just once. Of the sample, about 1.7% is held by the ten largest clones. The sequencing sample was made of peripheral blood. Every receptor here comes from a man in his 70s with acute or convalescent COVID-19.

The chain couples TRBV12-3 or TRBV12-4 to TRBJ1-6; TRBD1 aligns across 7 bases. This CDR3 is 13 amino acids long. V gave up 5 bases and J gave up 11 bases; unmatched junction bases: 6. CDR3 nucleotides: TGTGCCAGCAGTCCAGGACAGGACGCACCCCTCCACTTT. Amino acid sequence: CASSPGQDAPLHF.

This clone was seen just once. The gene calls are TRBV7-2 and TRBJ1-2, with 9 bases matching TRBD1. The CDR3 spans 16 residues. V gave up 5 bases and J gave up 4 bases; unmatched junction bases: 11. From germline, CDR1 is SGHTA and CDR2 FQGNSA. The CDR3 DNA sequence: TGTGCCAGCAGCCTGGGACAGGGAATTGTCGGCTATGGCTACACCTTC. It is translated as CASSLGQGIVGYGYTF.

The V and J genes are TRBV7-9 and TRBJ2-1; TRBD2 matches 9 bases. In germline, CDR1 is SEHNR, CDR2 FQNEAQ (reference sequence). The CDR3 runs 14 residues. V dropped 5 bases and J dropped 5; count of bases not matched to a gene: 4. The DNA of the CDR3 is TGTGCCAGCAGCCTAGGGACTAGCAACAATGAGCAGTTCTTC. Residues: CASSLGTSNNEQFF.

The chain joins TRBV19 to TRBJ2-2, with TRBD1 matching over 8 bases. V gave up 4 bases and J gave up 4 bases; unmatched junction bases: 14. The germline V gene has CDR1 LNHDA and CDR2 SQIVND (reference sequence). This CDR3 spans 18 amino acids. For the CDR3, the DNA is TGTGCCAGTAGTACCCAAAAGGGCCAGGGGGCTGGCACCGGGGAGCTGTTTTTT. Protein sequence: CASSTQKGQGAGTGELFF.

This chain joins TRBV10-3 and TRBJ1-5; possible D gene TRBD1, 6 bases. The V gene's germline CDR1 is ENHRY and CDR2 SYGVKD. V lost 0 bases and J 6 bases, leaving 15 bases between the germline ends. The CDR3 spans 16 residues. The CDR3 region is CAISESRLRGSQPQHF. CDR3 DNA: TGTGCCATCAGTGAGTCGAGGCTTAGGGGGTCTCAGCCCCAGCATTTT.

The chain joins TRBV12-3 or TRBV12-4 to TRBJ1-2; D is undetermined. The CDR3 contains 12 residues. Trimming removed 5 bases from V and 8 bases from J, with 12 bases in between. Here the CDR3 reads CASSPSGIGYTF. DNA of the CDR3: TGTGCCAGCAGTCCGTCCGGGATCGGCTACACCTTC.

This sequence joins TRBV7-2 and TRBJ1-5, with 10 bases aligning to TRBD1. Germline trimming cut 4 bases from V and 0 bases from J; bases unmatched to any gene: 9. The germline V gene has CDR1 SGHTA and CDR2 FQGNSA. The CDR3 has 18 residues. Here the CDR3 reads CASSSRDRGIYSNQPQHF. The CDR3 DNA reads TGTGCCAGCAGCTCCCGGGACAGGGGAATATATAGCAATCAGCCCCAGCATTTT.

The chain employs TRBV7-2 and TRBJ1-1; unclear D gene. V was cut by 1 base and J by 6 bases, with 12 bases left in between. The CDR3 is 14 residues long. Germline V gene sequence: CDR1 SGHTA, CDR2 FQGNSA. The CDR3 loop reads CASSLGRGKAEAFF. The CDR3 DNA reads as TGTGCCAGCAGCTTAGGTCGAGGGAAGGCTGAAGCTTTCTTT.

The chain is built from TRBV3-1 (or the pseudogene TRBV3-2) and TRBJ2-7; D is perhaps TRBD1 (5 bases). This CDR3 has 12 residues. CDR1 and CDR2 from the germline V gene are LGHDT and YNNKEL (reference sequence). Trimming took 1 base from V and 6 from J, leaving 7 bases between them. The CDR3 region is CASSQATGEQYF. The CDR3 DNA reads TGTGCCAGCAGCCAAGCCACAGGCGAGCAGTACTTC.

CDR3 in amino acids: CASSPIMESEAFF. In nucleotides, the CDR3 is TGTGCCAGCTCACCTATCATGGAGAGCGAAGCTTTCTTT. The chain employs TRBV18 and TRBJ1-1; D ambiguous. CDR3 length: 13 residues. Trimming shortened V by 3 bases and J by 8 bases, and 13 bases separated the two germline ends. The germline V gene has CDR1 KGHSH and CDR2 LQKENI.

The sample holds a few counts of this clone. The V and J genes are TRBV9 and TRBJ1-2, with D possibly being TRBD1 (5 bases). The germline CDR1 and CDR2 sequences are SGDLS and YYNGEE. The V end was cut by 0 bases, the J end by 3 bases, with 9 bases between. The CDR3 runs to 14 residues. CDR3 protein: CASSVGGADYGYTF. The CDR3 nucleotides are TGTGCCAGCAGCGTAGGCGGGGCCGACTATGGCTACACCTTC.

The genes are TRBV6-4 and TRBJ2-3; 8 nucleotides align to TRBD2. CDR1 MRHNA and CDR2 SNTAGT come from the germline V gene. This CDR3 spans 15 amino acids. The trim removed 0 bases at V and 4 bases at J, leaving 3 bases unmatched. This chain's CDR3 is CASSDSAGGSDTQYF. The CDR3 region has the DNA TGTGCCAGCAGTGACTCGGCGGGAGGCTCAGATACGCAGTATTTT.

The chain couples TRBV3-1 (or the pseudogene TRBV3-2) to TRBJ2-7, with D possibly matching TRBD1 (6 bases). This CDR3 region has 14 residues. V was trimmed by 4 bases and J by 3 bases, leaving 13 bases between them. The germline CDR1 and CDR2 sequences are LGHDT and YNNKEL (reference sequence). As DNA, the CDR3 is TGTGCCAGCAGCCTCTACGGACAGCTCTACGAGCAGTACTTC. Translating gives CASSLYGQLYEQYF.

The V call is TRBV5-4, the J call TRBJ2-1; tentatively, D is TRBD2 (6 bases). Germline V CDR1 and CDR2: SGHNT, YYREEE (reference sequence). V was cut by 0 bases and J by 3 bases, with 10 bases left in between. The CDR3 contains 15 residues. The CDR3 here is CASSLGLELYNEQFF. Written as DNA, the CDR3 is TGTGCCAGCAGCTTGGGACTAGAGCTCTACAATGAGCAGTTCTTC.

This clone was recorded only once. This likely comes from a read error, as the CDR3 has no conserved phenylalanine or tryptophan at its end. It is unclear where the CDR3 begins or ends on the DNA, so no DNA is shown, and the CDR3 is as TCRdb lists it. This rearrangement joins TRBV19 to TRBJ1-4; the D call in the table, TRBD1, was not verified against the DNA. Inclusive of both ends, the CDR3 amounts to 11 amino acids. Germline CDR1 reads LNHDA; CDR2 reads SQIVND (reference sequence). CDR3 loop: CASSGPGTVVY.

The chain joins TRBV28 to TRBJ1-1, with D uncertain. Germline CDR1 is MDHEN and CDR2 is SYDVKM. The CDR3 runs 18 residues. The V end lost 5 bases, the J end lost 1 base, and 23 bases lay between the germline ends. The CDR3: CASSQNRGGNVGNTEAFF. The CDR3 coding sequence is TGTGCCAGCAGTCAAAATCGGGGAGGTAATGTGGGGAACACTGAAGCTTTCTTT.

V usage is TRBV7-9 and J usage is TRBJ2-1, with 8 bases lining up with TRBD2. This CDR3 is 15 amino acids long. The V gene end was trimmed by 6 bases and the J gene end by 0 bases; junction bases not matched to a gene: 4. Germline CDR1 is SEHNR and CDR2 is FQNEAQ (reference sequence). The CDR3 sequence is CASSGLASSYNEQFF. CDR3 sequence (DNA): TGTGCCAGCAGTGGACTAGCAAGCTCCTACAATGAGCAGTTCTTC.

The chain couples TRBV9 to TRBJ1-4, with a weak D call TRBD1 (6 bases). Germline V gene sequence: CDR1 SGDLS, CDR2 YYNGEE. V lost 0 bases to trimming and J lost 6 bases, with 12 bases between them. The CDR3 has 15 residues. The CDR3 loop is CASSVAPGDDEKLFF. CDR3 coding DNA: TGTGCCAGCAGCGTAGCCCCAGGGGATGATGAAAAACTGTTTTTT.

The chain uses TRBV6-1 and TRBJ2-2, with D uncertain. The germline gives CDR1 MNHNS, CDR2 SASEGT. This CDR3 spans 15 amino acids. The V end lost 2 bases, the J end lost 5 bases, and 12 bases lay between the germline ends. The CDR3 DNA reads as TGTGCCAGCAGTGAACCCGTCCTACTAACCGGGGAGCTGTTTTTT. It specifies CASSEPVLLTGELFF.